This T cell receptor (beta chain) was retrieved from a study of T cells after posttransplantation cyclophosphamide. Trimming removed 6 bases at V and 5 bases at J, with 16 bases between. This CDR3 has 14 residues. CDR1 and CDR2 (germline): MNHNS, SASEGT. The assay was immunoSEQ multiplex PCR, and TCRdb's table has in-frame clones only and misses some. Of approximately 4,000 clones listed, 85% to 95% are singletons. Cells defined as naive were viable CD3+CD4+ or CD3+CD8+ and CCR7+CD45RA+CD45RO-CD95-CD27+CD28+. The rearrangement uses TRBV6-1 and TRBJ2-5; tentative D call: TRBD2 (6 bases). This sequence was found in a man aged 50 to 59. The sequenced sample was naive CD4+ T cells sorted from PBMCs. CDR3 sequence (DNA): TGTGCCAGCAGCCCCCTTGGAGGGAGGGAGACCCAGTACTTC. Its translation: CASSPLGGRETQYF.